These 25 T cell receptor beta chains came from one sample sequenced in a study of blood T cell repertoires in COVID-19. This table comes from immunoSEQ multiplex PCR, and its TCRdb copy is limited to in-frame clones, with some not included. The table has some 460,000 clones, approximately 90% seen once. Sequencing used peripheral blood. The receptors stem from a woman aged 30 to 39 with acute or convalescent COVID-19.

This clone was detected only once. The chain is built from TRBV4-1 and TRBJ2-3, with 7 bases fitting TRBD2. Looked up from germline, CDR1 is MGHRA and CDR2 is YSYEKL. V was pared by 4 bases and J by 0 bases, with 10 bases of the junction left unmatched. This CDR3 is built from 17 residues. CDR3 protein: CASSPYAGLGSTDTQYF. Here the CDR3 DNA reads TGCGCCAGCAGCCCCTACGCCGGACTAGGGAGCACAGATACGCAGTATTTT.

The V gene is TRBV5-6, the J gene TRBJ1-1; 9 nucleotides line up with TRBD1. Germline V CDR1 and CDR2: SGHDT, YYEEEE. The CDR3 consists of 14 residues. V was pared by 5 bases and J by 1 base, with 3 bases of the junction left unmatched. The CDR3 DNA reads TGTGCCAGCAGGAAACAGGGGGCGAACACTGAAGCTTTCTTT. Its translation is CASRKQGANTEAFF. The variable domain in full, completed from reference TRBV5-6 and TRBJ1-1, reads DAGVTQSPTHLIKTRGQQVTLRCSPKSGHDTVSWYQQALGQGPQFIFQYYEEEERQRGNFPDRFSGHQFPNYSSELNVNALLLGDSALYLCASRKQGANTEAFFGQGTRLTVV.

A single count supports this clone. This rearrangement joins TRBV5-1 to TRBJ2-7, with 8 bases fitting TRBD1. Germline CDR1 and CDR2: SGHRS and YFSETQ. CDR3 length equals 14 residues. Trimming took 0 bases from V and 3 from J; bases not matched to a gene: 2. Here the CDR3 reads CASSLDRGFYEQYF. CDR3 in DNA: TGCGCCAGCAGCTTGGACAGGGGGTTCTACGAGCAGTACTTC.

V usage is TRBV9 and J usage is TRBJ1-3; no definite D call. V was pared by 0 bases and J by 0 bases, with 4 bases between. Germline V lookup: CDR1 SGDLS, CDR2 YYNGEE. The CDR3 has 14 residues. The CDR3 region has the DNA TGTGCCAGCAGCGTAGTCGGCTCTGGAAACACCATATATTTT. It yields the protein CASSVVGSGNTIYF.

The V call is TRBV6-5, the J call TRBJ1-2; TRBD1 aligns across 7 bases. Per the germline V gene, CDR1 is MNHEY and CDR2 is SVGAGI. The V and J ends lost 6 bases and 5 bases, in that order; junction bases with no gene match: 9. The CDR3 runs 14 residues. CDR3 sequence: CASRGTAARYGYTF. The CDR3 region has the DNA TGTGCCAGCAGGGGGACAGCAGCCCGGTATGGCTACACCTTC.

This sequence joins TRBV10-1 and TRBJ1-1; D perhaps matches TRBD1 (5 bases). Germline CDR1 reads WNHNN; CDR2 reads SYGVQD (reference sequence). The ends were cut back, 0 bases at V and 4 bases at J, with 12 bases in the middle. The CDR3 totals 15 residues. In DNA, the CDR3 is TGCGCCAGCAGTGAGTCGTCAGGGACTCCCACTGAAGCTTTCTTT. Translated, it gives CASSESSGTPTEAFF.

The rearrangement links TRBV3-1 (or the pseudogene TRBV3-2) to TRBJ2-7, with a possible D match to TRBD1 (5 bases). The CDR3 contains 14 residues. The V end was cut by 0 bases, the J end by 6 bases, with 12 bases between. Per the germline V gene, CDR1 is LGHDT and CDR2 is YNNKEL (reference sequence). CDR3 region: CASSQDRVEREQYF. In nucleotides, the CDR3 is TGTGCCAGCAGCCAAGACAGGGTGGAGCGCGAGCAGTACTTC.

The gene calls are TRBV28 and TRBJ1-2; D is unclear. Germline V gene lookup returns CDR1 MDHEN and CDR2 SYDVKM. The CDR3 sequence is 17 residues long. V shed 6 bases and J shed 8 bases, with 28 bases lying between them. The CDR3 DNA follows: TGTGCCAGCAGAACAGTTGGGTCTCGGGGATCTTGGGCGGGCTACACCTTC. Encoded protein: CASRTVGSRGSWAGYTF.

This rearrangement joins TRBV15 to TRBJ2-1; 8 bases map to TRBD1. The CDR3 is 15 amino acids. Germline-derived CDR1 and CDR2 are LNHNV and YYDKDF (reference sequence). The V segment lost 0 bases and the J segment 8 bases; nucleotides outside the gene matches: 6. CDR3 DNA sequence: TGTGCCACCAGCAGAGATCTGGGACAGGACCATGAGCAGTTCTTC. The encoded protein is CATSRDLGQDHEQFF.

This clone was picked up one time. This chain joins TRBV11-2 and TRBJ2-2; tentative D call: TRBD1 (5 bases). Germline CDR1 SGHAT, CDR2 FQNNGV. V lost 2 bases and J lost 5, with 9 bases in between. The CDR3 runs 14 residues. CDR3 coding DNA: TGTGCCAGCAGCTTACTCCCAGGGACCGGGGAGCTGTTTTTT. Amino acids: CASSLLPGTGELFF. The full variable domain, in which reference TRBV11-2 and TRBJ2-2 provide the parts outside the CDR3, is EAGVAQSPRYKIIEKRQSVAFWCNPISGHATLYWYQQILGQGPKLLIQFQNNGVVDDSQLPKDRFSAERLKGVDSTLKIQPAKLEDSAVYLCASSLLPGTGELFFGEGSRLTVL.

The genes are TRBV18 and TRBJ1-3, with D maybe TRBD1 (6 bases). The germline V gene encodes CDR1 KGHSH and CDR2 LQKENI. Trimming removed 3 bases from V and 3 bases from J, with 9 bases in between. The length of the CDR3 is 14 residues. CDR3 sequence: CASSPNRVGNTIYF. The CDR3 region has the DNA TGTGCCAGCTCACCCAACAGGGTTGGAAACACCATATATTTT.

Concerning this clone itself: The same CDR3 can be traced to other DNA sequences in this sample. The chain recombines TRBV28 with TRBJ2-4; TRBD1 aligns across 11 bases. Trimming took 4 bases from V and 8 from J; bases not matched to a gene: 4. This CDR3 comprises 14 residues. In germline, CDR1 is MDHEN, CDR2 SYDVKM. The CDR3: CASSSPGQGDIQYF. In nucleotides, the CDR3 is TGTGCCAGCAGTTCTCCGGGACAGGGGGACATTCAGTACTTC.

This chain joins TRBV19 and TRBJ1-5; a possible D gene is TRBD1 (5 bases). Germline V gives CDR1 LNHDA, CDR2 SQIVND (reference sequence). The CDR3 contains 12 residues. V lost 9 bases to trimming and J lost 7 bases, with 13 bases between them. The CDR3 DNA sequence: TGTGCCAGCAGTGTGGGGGGGCAGCCCCAGCATTTT. It yields the protein CASSVGGQPQHF.

The chain is built from TRBV4-1 and TRBJ2-5, with 11 bases aligning to TRBD2. The CDR3 length is 18 residues. Germline V gene data show CDR1 as MGHRA and CDR2 as YSYEKL. V was pared by 0 bases and J by 9 bases, with 15 bases of the junction left unmatched. The CDR3 nucleotides are TGCGCCAGCAGCCAAGACGACTTAGCGGGGGGGGACCTAGGGGCCCAGTACTTC. Translation gives CASSQDDLAGGDLGAQYF.

The chain recombines TRBV19 with TRBJ2-2; the D gene is possibly TRBD1 (6 bases). Trimming removed 4 bases at V and 4 bases at J, with 13 bases between. The CDR3 extends over 15 amino acids. Looked up from germline, CDR1 is LNHDA and CDR2 is SQIVND (reference sequence). The CDR3 coding sequence is TGTGCCAGTAGTAACCGACAGGCCGGCACCGGGGAGCTGTTTTTT. Translation gives CASSNRQAGTGELFF.

The V and J genes are TRBV2 and TRBJ2-5, with 9 nucleotides matching TRBD2. The CDR3 spans 14 residues. In germline, CDR1 is SNHLY, CDR2 FYNNEI. V gave up 8 bases and J gave up 2 bases; unmatched junction bases: 6. The CDR3: CASWAGGLQETQYF. CDR3 DNA sequence: TGTGCCAGCTGGGCGGGGGGGCTGCAAGAGACCCAGTACTTC.

This chain links TRBV27 with TRBJ2-3; a possible D gene is TRBD2 (6 bases). Germline assignment: CDR1 MNHEY and CDR2 SMNVEV (reference sequence). The CDR3 length is 15 residues. Between the trimmed V and J ends, which lost 6 bases and 8 bases, there was a span of 21 bases. The CDR3 region is CASRPGTGSVGTQYF. CDR3 DNA: TGTGCCAGCAGACCCGGGACTGGTTCAGTTGGTACGCAGTATTTT.

This chain joins TRBV5-1 and TRBJ2-5; 11 nucleotides align to TRBD2. J was trimmed by 5 bases and V by 4 bases; bases with no gene match: 13. The CDR3 has 17 residues. The germline CDR1 and CDR2 sequences are SGHRS and YFSETQ. CDR3 nucleotide sequence: TGCGCCAGCAGCCCGTCCCCGACTAGCGGGGAACGGGAGACCCAGTACTTC. Translation gives CASSPSPTSGERETQYF.

This sequence joins TRBV6-5 and TRBJ2-3; TRBD1 might be the D (6 bases). The germline V gene has CDR1 MNHEY and CDR2 SVGAGI. The V gene lost 7 bases and the J gene lost 5 bases, with 19 bases spanning the gap. The CDR3 covers 15 residues. The CDR3 DNA is TGTGCCAGCAATAAACAGGGAATAGAAGGAGATACGCAGTATTTT. It encodes CASNKQGIEGDTQYF.

V usage is TRBV5-6 and J usage is TRBJ1-6; no reliable D call. The CDR3 length is 12 residues. The germline V and J ends were trimmed by 0 bases and 12 bases, with 7 bases remaining between them. Germline CDR1 reads SGHDT; CDR2 reads YYEEEE. The CDR3 nucleotides are TGTGCCAGCAGCTTGGCGGCAGGACCCCTCCACTTT. This sequence encodes CASSLAAGPLHF. The entire variable domain, with the rest obtained from reference TRBV5-6 and TRBJ1-6, is as follows: DAGVTQSPTHLIKTRGQQVTLRCSPKSGHDTVSWYQQALGQGPQFIFQYYEEEERQRGNFPDRFSGHQFPNYSSELNVNALLLGDSALYLCASSLAAGPLHFGNGTRLTVT.

The rearrangement uses TRBV7-6 and TRBJ1-3, with 9 positions matching TRBD1. This CDR3 is 17 amino acids long. After removal of 4 bases from V and 8 bases from J, the junction contained 15 bases not matched to a gene. Germline lookup yields CDR1 SGHVS and CDR2 FNYEAQ. This CDR3 reads CASSSLQSGTGMDTIYF. CDR3 nucleotides: TGTGCCAGCAGCTCACTCCAATCCGGGACAGGGATGGACACCATATATTTT.

V gene TRBV30 combines with J gene TRBJ2-3; D is unclear. CDR1 and CDR2 from the germline V gene are GTSNPN and SVGIG (reference sequence). Trimming cost V 0 bases and J 0 bases, with 7 bases left between them. The CDR3 has 14 amino acids. The CDR3 nucleotides read TGTGCCTGGAGTGTACAGCTTAGCACAGATACGCAGTATTTT. Protein sequence: CAWSVQLSTDTQYF.

The CDR3 is CASSPGQGATGANVLTF. The DNA for the CDR3 is TGCGCCAGCAGCCCCGGACAGGGGGCTACTGGGGCCAACGTCCTGACTTTC. The chain has TRBV5-1 and TRBJ2-6; 11 bases fit TRBD1. Trimming at V came to 4 bases and at J to 2 bases, leaving 5 bases not matched to a gene. Germline lookup yields CDR1 SGHRS and CDR2 YFSETQ. This CDR3 region has 17 residues.

This clone was picked up a small number of times. The chain has TRBV11-2 and TRBJ2-7, with a weak D call TRBD2 (6 bases). Germline assignment: CDR1 SGHAT and CDR2 FQNNGV. V lost 5 bases and J lost 3, with 11 bases in between. The CDR3 runs to 13 residues. CDR3 sequence (DNA): TGTGCCAGCAGCCGGGACTTAGGCTACGAGCAGTACTTC. Its translation: CASSRDLGYEQYF.

This sequence joins TRBV29-1 and TRBJ2-3; 7 positions match TRBD1. Trimming took 6 bases from V and 11 from J; bases not matched to a gene: 8. From germline, CDR1 is SQVTM and CDR2 ANQGSEA. This CDR3 is 11 amino acids long. The CDR3 nucleotides read TGCAGCGTGACAGGGATAGGTCGGCAGTATTTT. Protein sequence: CSVTGIGRQYF.